The clone carrying this T cell receptor beta chain was observed many times. This sample was included in a study of T cell repertoires in cytomegalovirus infection. The J segment lost 6 bases and the V segment lost 1 base, leaving 6 bases of the junction unmatched. Germline-derived CDR1 and CDR2 are SGHTA and FQGNSA. The CDR3 consists of 16 residues. In TCRdb, the reads were re-called with MiXCR into one record per CDR3 protein. The sample contains some 320,000 distinct CDR3 sequences, 9.5% of which appear only once. Input material: PBMCs. The rearrangement joins TRBV7-2 to TRBJ2-1; 10 bases map to TRBD2. This sequence was found in a human donor in good health (CMV status not recorded). Some clones in this sample may be carry-over from other donors' samples. CDR3 bases: TGTGCCAGCAGCTTAGAAAGCGGGGGGGCTGGCAATGAGCAGTTCTTC. Its translation: CASSLESGGAGNEQFF.